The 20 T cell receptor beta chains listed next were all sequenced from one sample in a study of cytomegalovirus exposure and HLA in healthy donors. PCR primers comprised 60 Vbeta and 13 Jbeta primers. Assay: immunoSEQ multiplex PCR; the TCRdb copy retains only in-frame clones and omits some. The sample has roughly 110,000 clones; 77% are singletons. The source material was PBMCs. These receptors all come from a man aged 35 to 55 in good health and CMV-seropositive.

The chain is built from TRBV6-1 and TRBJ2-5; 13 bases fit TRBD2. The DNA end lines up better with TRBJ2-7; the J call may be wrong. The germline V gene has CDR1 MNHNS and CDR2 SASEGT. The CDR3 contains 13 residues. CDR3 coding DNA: TGTGCCGTGGGGACTAGCGGGGAATACGAGCAGTACTTC. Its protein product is CAVGTSGEYEQYF.

The CDR3 DNA follows: TGTGCCAGCTCCCCCGGGACAAACACAGATACGCAGTATTTT. Amino acids: CASSPGTNTDTQYF. V is TRBV18 and J is TRBJ2-3; TRBD1 might be the D (6 bases). The CDR3 has 14 residues. Germline CDR1 KGHSH, CDR2 LQKENI. V lost 6 bases and J 2 bases, leaving 12 bases between the germline ends. Looking up the rest from reference TRBV18 and TRBJ2-3 gives the full variable domain: NAGVMQNPRHLVRRRGQEARLRCSPMKGHSHVYWYRQLPEEGLKFMVYLQKENIIDESGMPKERFSAEFPKEGPSILRIQQVVRGDSAAYFCASSPGTNTDTQYFGPGTRLTVL.

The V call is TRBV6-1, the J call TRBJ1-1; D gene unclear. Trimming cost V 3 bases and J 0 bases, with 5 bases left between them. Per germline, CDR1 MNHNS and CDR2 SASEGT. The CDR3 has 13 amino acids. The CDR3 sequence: CASSEYMNTEAFF. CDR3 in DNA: TGTGCCAGCAGTGAGTATATGAACACTGAAGCTTTCTTT.

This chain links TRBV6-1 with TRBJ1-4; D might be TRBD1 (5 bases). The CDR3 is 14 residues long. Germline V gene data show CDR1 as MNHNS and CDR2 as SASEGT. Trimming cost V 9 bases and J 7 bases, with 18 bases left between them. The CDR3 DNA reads TGTGCCAGGGGGGGGTCCACAAGGGGTGAAAAACTGTTTTTT. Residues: CARGGSTRGEKLFF.

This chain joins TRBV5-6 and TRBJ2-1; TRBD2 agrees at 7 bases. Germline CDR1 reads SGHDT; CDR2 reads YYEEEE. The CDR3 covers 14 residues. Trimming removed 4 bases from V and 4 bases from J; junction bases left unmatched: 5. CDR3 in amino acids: CASSRGDWYNEQFF. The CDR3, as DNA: TGTGCCAGCAGCCGGGGGGACTGGTACAATGAGCAGTTCTTC.

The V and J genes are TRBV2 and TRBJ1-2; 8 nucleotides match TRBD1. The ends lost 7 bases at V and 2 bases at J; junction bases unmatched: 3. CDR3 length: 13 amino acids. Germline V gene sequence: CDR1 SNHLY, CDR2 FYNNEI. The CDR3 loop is CASMGQANYGYTF. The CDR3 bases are TGTGCCAGCATGGGACAGGCCAACTATGGCTACACCTTC. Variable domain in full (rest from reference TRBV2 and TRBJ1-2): EPEVTQTPSHQVTQMGQEVILRCVPISNHLYFYWYRQILGQKVEFLVSFYNNEISEKSEIFDDQFSVERPDGSNFTLKIRSTKLEDSAMYFCASMGQANYGYTFGSGTRLTVV.

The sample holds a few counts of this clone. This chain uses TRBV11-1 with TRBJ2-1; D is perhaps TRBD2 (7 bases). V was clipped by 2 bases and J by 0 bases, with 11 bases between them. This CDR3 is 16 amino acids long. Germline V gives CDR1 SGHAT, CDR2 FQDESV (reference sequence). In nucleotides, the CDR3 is TGTGCCAGCAGCTTAAGCGGGACATCCTCCTACAATGAGCAGTTCTTC. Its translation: CASSLSGTSSYNEQFF.

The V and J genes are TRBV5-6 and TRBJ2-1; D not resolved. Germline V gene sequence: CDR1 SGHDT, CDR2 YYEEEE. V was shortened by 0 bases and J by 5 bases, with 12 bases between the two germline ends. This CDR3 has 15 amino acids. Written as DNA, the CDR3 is TGTGCCAGCAGCTTGGTAGTTTCCCCAAACAATGAGCAGTTCTTC. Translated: CASSLVVSPNNEQFF.

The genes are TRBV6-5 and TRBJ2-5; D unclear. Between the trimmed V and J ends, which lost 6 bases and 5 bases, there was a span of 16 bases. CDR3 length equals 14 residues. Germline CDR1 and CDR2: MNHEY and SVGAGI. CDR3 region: CASSHSGVDETQYF. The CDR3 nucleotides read TGTGCCAGCAGCCATTCGGGTGTTGACGAGACCCAGTACTTC.

CDR3 amino acids: CASSPLKRETQYF. The CDR3 coding sequence is TGTGCCAGCTCACCACTTAAGCGAGAGACCCAGTACTTC. The chain couples TRBV18 to TRBJ2-5, with D uncertain. Germline V gene data show CDR1 as KGHSH and CDR2 as LQKENI. The length of the CDR3 is 13 residues. The V end lost 1 base, the J end lost 4 bases, and 7 bases lay between the germline ends.

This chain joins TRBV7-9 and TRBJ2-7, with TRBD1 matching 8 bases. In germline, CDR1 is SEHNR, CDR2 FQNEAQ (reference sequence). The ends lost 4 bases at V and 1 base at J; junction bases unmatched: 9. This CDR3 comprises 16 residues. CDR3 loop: CASSSGQGLGSYEQYF. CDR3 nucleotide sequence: TGTGCCAGCAGCTCAGGACAGGGTCTCGGTTCCTACGAGCAGTACTTC.

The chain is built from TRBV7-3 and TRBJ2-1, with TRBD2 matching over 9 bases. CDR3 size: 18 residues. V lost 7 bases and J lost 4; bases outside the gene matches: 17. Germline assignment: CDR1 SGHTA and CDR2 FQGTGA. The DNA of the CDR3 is TGTGCCAGCACCCCCGTCTCGGAATCGCGGGGGGGTTACAATGAGCAGTTCTTC. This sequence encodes CASTPVSESRGGYNEQFF.

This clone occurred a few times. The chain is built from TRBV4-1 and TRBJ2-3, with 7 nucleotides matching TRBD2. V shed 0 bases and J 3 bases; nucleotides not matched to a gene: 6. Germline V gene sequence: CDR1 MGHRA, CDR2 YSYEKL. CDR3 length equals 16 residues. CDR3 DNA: TGCGCCAGCAGCCAAGAAAGAAGCGGGGCAACAGATACGCAGTATTTT. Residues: CASSQERSGATDTQYF.

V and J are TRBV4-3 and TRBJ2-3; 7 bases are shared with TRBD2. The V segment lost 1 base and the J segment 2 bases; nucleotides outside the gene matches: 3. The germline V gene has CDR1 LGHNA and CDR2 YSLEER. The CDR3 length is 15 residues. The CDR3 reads CASSQGGTTTDTQYF. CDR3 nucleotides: TGCGCCAGCAGCCAAGGCGGGACTACCACAGATACGCAGTATTTT.

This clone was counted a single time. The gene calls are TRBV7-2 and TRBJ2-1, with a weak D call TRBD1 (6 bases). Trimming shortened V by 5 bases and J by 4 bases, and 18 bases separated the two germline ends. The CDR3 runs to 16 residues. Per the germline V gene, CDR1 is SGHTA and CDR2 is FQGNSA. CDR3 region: CASSLSGTPAYNEQFF. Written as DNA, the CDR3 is TGTGCCAGCAGCCTCAGTGGGACACCAGCATACAATGAGCAGTTCTTC.

The CDR3 protein is CASSYSPAANTEAFF. CDR3 bases: TGTGCCAGCAGTTACTCGCCGGCGGCGAACACTGAAGCTTTCTTT. The rearrangement joins TRBV6-5 to TRBJ1-1; no clear D. V was shortened by 0 bases and J by 1 base, with 9 bases between the two germline ends. CDR3 length: 15 amino acids. The germline V gene encodes CDR1 MNHEY and CDR2 SVGAGI.

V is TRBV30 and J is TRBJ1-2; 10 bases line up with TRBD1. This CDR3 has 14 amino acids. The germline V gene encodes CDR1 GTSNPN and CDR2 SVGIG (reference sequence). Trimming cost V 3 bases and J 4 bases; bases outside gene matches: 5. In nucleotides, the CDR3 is TGTGCCTGGAGAGGGGACAGGGGTATCTATGGCTACACCTTC. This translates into CAWRGDRGIYGYTF. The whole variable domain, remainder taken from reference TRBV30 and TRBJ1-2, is SQTIHQWPATLVQPVGSPLSLECTVEGTSNPNLYWYRQAAGRGLQLLFYSVGIGQISSEVPQNLSASRPQDRQFILSSKKLLLSDSGFYLCAWRGDRGIYGYTFGSGTRLTVV.

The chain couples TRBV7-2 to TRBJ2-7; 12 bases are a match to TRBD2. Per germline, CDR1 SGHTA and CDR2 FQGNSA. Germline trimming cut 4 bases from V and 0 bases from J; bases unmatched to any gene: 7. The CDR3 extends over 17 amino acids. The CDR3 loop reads CASSSRRTSGVSYEQYF. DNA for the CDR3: TGTGCCAGCAGCTCTAGGCGGACTAGCGGGGTCTCCTACGAGCAGTACTTC.

The CDR3 DNA sequence: TGTGCCAGCCTAACCGGGACAGGGACCTACGAGCAGTACTTC. It is translated as CASLTGTGTYEQYF. The genes are TRBV2 and TRBJ2-7; the match to TRBD1 covers 9 bases. Germline V gives CDR1 SNHLY, CDR2 FYNNEI. CDR3 size: 14 residues. The V gene end was trimmed by 8 bases and the J gene end by 2 bases; junction bases not matched to a gene: 7.

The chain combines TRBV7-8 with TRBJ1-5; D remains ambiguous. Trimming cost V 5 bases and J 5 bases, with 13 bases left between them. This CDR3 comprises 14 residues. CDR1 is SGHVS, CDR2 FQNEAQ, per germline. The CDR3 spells CASSPSRGDQPQHF. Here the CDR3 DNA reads TGTGCCAGCAGCCCTTCTCGGGGTGATCAGCCCCAGCATTTT.